This TCR beta chain is from a study of blood T cells in healthy people across ages. A second PCR, run for roughly 7 to 12 cycles, used a sample-barcoded 5' primer plus a J-beta primer mix. TCRdb itself ran the 5' RACE reads through MiXCR, one entry per CDR3 protein. The sample records about 640,000 distinct CDR3 sequences, 58% being singletons. The germline gives CDR1 LGHDT, CDR2 YNNKEL (reference sequence). The CDR3 is made up of 16 amino acids. V shed 0 bases and J 3 bases; nucleotides not matched to a gene: 3. What was sequenced was blood. This chain connects TRBV3-1 to TRBJ2-3, with 10 bases aligning to TRBD2. The receptor was isolated from a man aged 55 to 69 in good health. The CDR3 here is CASSQEGGLATDTQYF. As DNA, the CDR3 is TGTGCCAGCAGCCAAGAAGGGGGACTAGCGACAGATACGCAGTATTTT.